This T cell receptor beta chain comes out of a study of blood T cell repertoires in COVID-19. The CDR3 is 13 amino acids. Germline V gene sequence: CDR1 KGHSH, CDR2 LQKENI. V was trimmed by 0 bases and J by 4 bases, leaving 7 bases between them. TCRdb keeps only in-frame clones here, not all; method: immunoSEQ multiplex PCR. The table lists approximately 100,000 clones, roughly nine tenths of them singletons. This clonotype originated in a man in his fifties in a cohort sampled during active COVID-19. The specimen was peripheral blood. The chain carries TRBV18 and TRBJ2-7; D gene unclear. The CDR3, as DNA: TGTGCCAGCTCACCACCTGGAGATTACGAGCAGTACTTC. Amino acid sequence: CASSPPGDYEQYF.